This passage covers 30 T cell receptor beta chains from one sample sequenced in a study of CD8 T cells in ankylosing spondylitis. TCRdb used MiXCR to reprocess the 5' RACE reads, holding one entry per CDR3 protein. The repertoire holds 150,000 to 200,000 distinct CDR3 sequences, with 18% as singletons. Sequences were obtained from blood, either unsorted or a sorted T cell fraction (not recorded which). The receptors were sampled from a male donor with ankylosing spondylitis or in good health (not recorded which).

This clonotype was seen repeatedly, ten times or more. The rearrangement links TRBV24-1 to TRBJ2-2; D call uncertain. Per germline, CDR1 KGHDR and CDR2 SFDVKD. CDR3 size: 15 residues. Trimming left V 5 bases short and J 0 bases short, with 9 bases between. This chain's CDR3 is CATSARFPNTGELFF. The CDR3 DNA follows: TGTGCCACCAGTGCAAGGTTCCCGAACACCGGGGAGCTGTTTTTT.

The chain recombines TRBV3-1 with TRBJ1-1, with no clear D. CDR3 length: 13 residues. Per germline, CDR1 LGHDT and CDR2 YNNKEL (reference sequence). The V and J ends lost 7 bases and 5 bases respectively, with 14 bases between them. DNA for the CDR3: TGTGCCAGCATCGACGGGGATACGACTGAAGCTTTCTTT. It encodes CASIDGDTTEAFF.

There are many counts of this clonotype. The V call is TRBV5-1, the J call TRBJ1-2, with D possibly being TRBD1 (6 bases). This CDR3 comprises 14 residues. V lost 3 bases, J lost 7 bases, and 16 bases lay in between. Germline V gene lookup returns CDR1 SGHRS and CDR2 YFSETQ. As DNA, the CDR3 is TGCGCCAGCAGCTCCCCGGACAGAACGGGTGGCTACACCTTC. Its translation: CASSSPDRTGGYTF.

The chain couples TRBV3-1 to TRBJ1-5; possibly TRBD1 for D (5 bases). V lost 4 bases and J 9 bases, leaving 16 bases between the germline ends. The length of the CDR3 is 14 residues. CDR1 LGHDT and CDR2 YNNKEL come from the germline V gene (reference sequence). The CDR3 protein is CASSLGTSGSPQHF. DNA for the CDR3: TGTGCCAGCAGCCTCGGGACCAGTGGATCGCCCCAGCATTTT.

This clonotype was recorded many times. The rearrangement joins TRBV24-1 to TRBJ2-7, with TRBD2 as a possible D gene (6 bases). The CDR3 runs to 15 residues. The germline V and J ends were trimmed by 9 bases and 7 bases, with 24 bases remaining between them. The V gene's germline CDR1 is KGHDR and CDR2 SFDVKD. The CDR3 region is CATGENGTPEGEQYF. DNA of the CDR3: TGTGCCACCGGAGAGAACGGGACGCCGGAGGGGGAGCAGTACTTC.

This clonotype was recorded once. This chain uses TRBV29-1 with TRBJ2-3; D possibly matches TRBD1 or TRBD2 (6 bases each). Trimming stripped 8 bases from V and 5 bases from J, with 14 bases between. Germline V gives CDR1 SQVTM, CDR2 ANQGSEA. The CDR3 is made up of 12 amino acids. The DNA for the CDR3 is TGCAGCACCGAACAGGGAGGAGATACGCAGTATTTT. Protein sequence: CSTEQGGDTQYF.

This clonotype was seen many times. The gene calls are TRBV3-1 and TRBJ1-1, with D unclear. This CDR3 is built from 14 residues. Trimming removed 2 bases from V and 10 bases from J, with 17 bases in between. Germline V CDR1 and CDR2: LGHDT, YNNKEL (reference sequence). The chain's CDR3 is CASSQSTGQRGAFF. CDR3 DNA sequence: TGTGCCAGCAGCCAAAGCACGGGCCAACGGGGAGCTTTCTTT.

J is TRBJ1-4 and V is TRBV20-1; 9 bases agree with TRBD1. Per the germline V gene, CDR1 is DFQATT and CDR2 is SNEGSKA (reference sequence). This CDR3 has 12 residues. V shed 4 bases and J 8 bases; nucleotides not matched to a gene: 2. CDR3 sequence reads: CSAITGGEKLFF. As DNA, the CDR3 is TGCAGTGCTATCACAGGGGGCGAAAAACTGTTTTTT.

The chain couples TRBV6-5 to TRBJ2-2; 7 nucleotides match TRBD1. V was pared by 0 bases and J by 2 bases, with 6 bases of the junction left unmatched. CDR1 is MNHEY, CDR2 SVGAGI, per germline. The CDR3 extends over 17 amino acids. The CDR3 spells CASSYSMAGGNTGELFF. In nucleotides, the CDR3 is TGTGCCAGCAGTTACTCGATGGCAGGGGGAAACACCGGGGAGCTGTTTTTT.

Only a few counts were recorded for this clonotype. The chain joins TRBV12-3 or TRBV12-4 to TRBJ2-2; weak D call: TRBD1 (6 bases). Trimming pared 5 bases from V and 7 bases from J, leaving 11 bases between. The CDR3 contains 13 residues. The CDR3: CASSRQAHGELFF. CDR3 in DNA: TGTGCCAGCAGTAGACAGGCTCACGGGGAGCTGTTTTTT.

This chain links TRBV5-1 with TRBJ1-1, with D unresolved. V was trimmed by 0 bases and J by 5 bases, leaving 8 bases between them. CDR1 is SGHRS and CDR2 is YFSETQ in the germline V gene. The CDR3 extends over 13 amino acids. The CDR3 reads CASSLDTETEAFF. In DNA form, the CDR3 reads TGCGCCAGCAGCTTGGATACGGAAACTGAAGCTTTCTTT.

There are many counts of this clonotype. This chain links TRBV7-2 with TRBJ1-5; D remains unclear. The CDR3 contains 12 residues. The germline CDR1 and CDR2 sequences are SGHTA and FQGNSA. Trimming stripped 6 bases from V and 7 bases from J, with 10 bases between. CDR3 sequence reads: CASSFGSQPQHF. The CDR3 bases are TGTGCCAGCAGTTTCGGGTCCCAGCCCCAGCATTTT.

In this sample, this clonotype turned up a few times. This chain uses TRBV7-2 with TRBJ2-7, with TRBD2 matching 11 bases. Trimming removed 1 base from V and 2 bases from J; junction bases left unmatched: 4. Germline V CDR1 and CDR2: SGHTA, FQGNSA. The CDR3 is made up of 16 amino acids. Here the CDR3 reads CASSLGLAGSPYEQYF. CDR3 in DNA: TGTGCCAGCAGCTTAGGACTAGCGGGGTCCCCCTACGAGCAGTACTTC.

The sample holds a few counts of this clonotype. This chain connects TRBV30 to TRBJ1-1; TRBD1 aligns across 8 bases. This CDR3 comprises 15 residues. Trimming removed 5 bases from V and 0 bases from J; junction bases left unmatched: 8. Per the germline V gene, CDR1 is GTSNPN and CDR2 is SVGIG (reference sequence). The chain's CDR3 is CAWSPGQDMNTEAFF. The CDR3 nucleotides are TGTGCCTGGTCCCCGGGACAGGACATGAACACTGAAGCTTTCTTT.

This clonotype has at least ten counts. The chain combines TRBV5-1 with TRBJ1-2; TRBD1 aligns across 8 bases. Losses at the gene ends were 4 bases for V and 2 bases for J; bases not matched to a gene: 4. Germline V gives CDR1 SGHRS, CDR2 YFSETQ. The CDR3 consists of 14 residues. CDR3 region: CASSPTGENYGYTF. Here the CDR3 DNA reads TGCGCCAGCAGCCCGACAGGGGAAAACTATGGCTACACCTTC.

This clonotype occurred a few times. V usage is TRBV5-1 and J usage is TRBJ1-1; TRBD1 is a possible D gene (5 bases). This CDR3 contains 14 residues. Germline CDR1 SGHRS, CDR2 YFSETQ. Trimming pared 1 base from V and 5 bases from J, leaving 12 bases between. CDR3: CASSLQGMLTEAFF. CDR3 coding DNA: TGCGCCAGCAGCTTGCAGGGAATGTTGACTGAAGCTTTCTTT. The full variable domain, in which reference TRBV5-1 and TRBJ1-1 provide the parts outside the CDR3, is KAGVTQTPRYLIKTRGQQVTLSCSPISGHRSVSWYQQTPGQGLQFLFEYFSETQRNKGNFPGRFSGRQFSNSRSEMNVSTLELGDSALYLCASSLQGMLTEAFFGQGTRLTVV.

This clonotype was recorded many times. The chain recombines TRBV10-3 with TRBJ2-4; TRBD1 agrees at 9 bases. V gave up 6 bases and J gave up 5 bases; unmatched junction bases: 5. The CDR3 runs to 14 residues. The germline gives CDR1 ENHRY, CDR2 SYGVKD. As DNA, the CDR3 is TGTGCCATCAGGGGGGACAGGGATCAAAACATTCAGTACTTC. Its translation is CAIRGDRDQNIQYF.

The chain has TRBV7-9 and TRBJ1-1; 10 bases line up with TRBD1. CDR1 is SEHNR, CDR2 FQNEAQ, per germline (reference sequence). V lost 7 bases, J lost 6 bases, and 11 bases stayed unmatched. CDR3 length equals 15 residues. The CDR3 DNA reads as TGTGCCAGCAACTCCATCGGACAGGGGGGTCCTGAAGCTTTCTTT. It is translated as CASNSIGQGGPEAFF.

This clonotype was observed many times. The chain is built from TRBV27 and TRBJ2-2, with 7 bases fitting TRBD1. The CDR3 covers 15 residues. The V gene end was trimmed by 6 bases and the J gene end by 7 bases; junction bases not matched to a gene: 11. Germline lookup yields CDR1 MNHEY and CDR2 SMNVEV (reference sequence). The CDR3 spells CASRTGQVKFGELFF. For the CDR3, the DNA is TGTGCCAGCAGGACCGGACAGGTTAAATTCGGGGAGCTGTTTTTT.

This clonotype was seen at least ten times. The V gene is TRBV7-8, the J gene TRBJ2-3; D uncertain. This CDR3 has 11 amino acids. Germline-derived CDR1 and CDR2 are SGHVS and FQNEAQ. V lost 3 bases to trimming and J lost 3 bases, with 1 base between them. CDR3 sequence: CASSLTDTQYF. The CDR3, as DNA: TGTGCCAGCAGCTTGACAGATACGCAGTATTTT. The full variable domain, its missing parts supplied by reference TRBV7-8 and TRBJ2-3, is GAGVSQSPRYKVAKRGQDVALRCDPISGHVSLFWYQQALGQGPEFLTYFQNEAQLDKSGLPSDRFFAERPEGSVSTLKIQRTQQEDSAVYLCASSLTDTQYFGPGTRLTVL.

This clonotype was detected many times. The chain is built from TRBV5-5 and TRBJ2-3, with 7 bases matching TRBD2. The germline V gene has CDR1 SGHKS and CDR2 YYEKEE (reference sequence). This CDR3 comprises 15 residues. Germline trimming cut 0 bases from V and 3 bases from J; bases unmatched to any gene: 4. CDR3 sequence (DNA): TGTGCCAGCAGCTTGGCTAGCGGCGCTACAGATACGCAGTATTTT. This sequence encodes CASSLASGATDTQYF.

In this sample, this clonotype turned up many times. This sequence joins TRBV4-1 and TRBJ2-3; perhaps TRBD2 as D (5 bases). Germline V gene lookup returns CDR1 MGHRA and CDR2 YSYEKL. This CDR3 is built from 16 residues. Between the trimmed V and J ends, which lost 3 bases and 1 base, there was a span of 14 bases. CDR3 sequence reads: CASSQRDTIGTDTQYF. CDR3 in DNA: TGCGCCAGCAGCCAGAGGGATACCATTGGCACAGATACGCAGTATTTT.

The table lists this clonotype with a few counts. V and J are TRBV18 and TRBJ2-2; tentatively, D is TRBD1 (6 bases). The length of the CDR3 is 14 residues. Germline values: CDR1 KGHSH, CDR2 LQKENI. The V gene lost 3 bases and the J gene lost 1 base, with 6 bases spanning the gap. The CDR3 coding sequence is TGTGCCAGCTCACCGGGACAGAACACCGGGGAGCTGTTTTTT. This gives the protein CASSPGQNTGELFF.

This clonotype was observed a handful of times. This chain uses TRBV7-2 with TRBJ1-4; D is undetermined. Per the germline V gene, CDR1 is SGHTA and CDR2 is FQGNSA. V lost 1 base to trimming and J lost 7 bases, with 4 bases between them. The CDR3 runs 12 residues. The CDR3 here is CASSLGREKLFF. In DNA form, the CDR3 reads TGTGCCAGCAGCTTAGGGCGTGAAAAACTGTTTTTT.

In its sample, this clonotype was seen a few times. This chain connects TRBV10-2 to TRBJ2-3; D is uncertain. Germline V gene data show CDR1 as WSHSY and CDR2 as SAAADI. The V gene lost 3 bases and the J gene lost 0 bases, with 1 base spanning the gap. This CDR3 has 12 residues. The CDR3 sequence: CASSESTDTQYF. The CDR3 DNA sequence: TGCGCCAGCAGTGAAAGCACAGATACGCAGTATTTT.

With respect to this clonotype: A clone one base away is much larger, so this may be a read error. The rearrangement joins TRBV7-8 to TRBJ2-5, with D unclear. There are 12 residues in the CDR3. CDR1 SGHVS and CDR2 FQNEAQ come from the germline V gene. The CDR3 DNA sequence: TGTGTCAGCAACCAGCCCGCAGAGACCCAGTACTTC. This translates into CVSNQPAETQYF.

The rearrangement joins TRBV20-1 to TRBJ2-1, with D perhaps assigned TRBD1 or TRBD2 (5 bases each). Trimming took 3 bases from V and 7 from J, leaving 22 bases between them. From germline, CDR1 is DFQATT and CDR2 SNEGSKA (reference sequence). This CDR3 is built from 16 residues. CDR3 in DNA: TGCAGTGCTAGGCCCCCCTTTGGGGGAGTAAGGAATGAGCAGTTCTTC. Encoded protein: CSARPPFGGVRNEQFF.

The rearrangement links TRBV6-5 to TRBJ2-7; 7 nucleotides agree with TRBD1. The CDR3 consists of 15 residues. The germline V gene encodes CDR1 MNHEY and CDR2 SVGAGI. J lost 1 base, V lost 4 bases, and 7 bases had no gene match. This CDR3 reads CASSSPGQRSYEQYF. The CDR3 nucleotides are TGTGCCAGCAGTTCACCGGGACAGCGGTCCTACGAGCAGTACTTC.

The sample holds a few counts of this clonotype. This chain joins TRBV12-3 or TRBV12-4 and TRBJ1-6; D possibly corresponds to TRBD1 (5 bases). V was shortened by 3 bases and J by 8 bases, with 11 bases between the two germline ends. This CDR3 has 14 amino acids. The chain's CDR3 is CASSFSGGHSPLHF. CDR3 sequence (DNA): TGTGCCAGCAGTTTTTCCGGGGGTCATTCACCCCTCCACTTT.

The V call is TRBV21-1, the J call TRBJ2-3; no DNA check was done on the table's D call, TRBD2. TRBV21-1 has pseudogene status. The CDR3 extends over 17 amino acids. The CDR3 region has the DNA TGTGCCAGCAGCAAAGCTGCTAGCGGGAGGAACACAGATACGCAGTATTTT. Amino acid sequence: CASSKAASGRNTDTQYF.